This TCR beta chain derives from a study of vaccination effects on CD4 cells after COVID-19. Across the whole study: ViraFEST expansion of antigen-specific CD4+ T cells with viral peptide pools preceded sequencing. Wells of a few million PBMC each were grown with around 10 IU/ml IL-2 and 9 to 10 ug/ml peptides. Study-wide findings and caveats: Marked clonal contraction was seen late after vaccination (in both infection- and vaccine-induced clones).

V was pared by 2 bases and J by 6 bases, with 3 bases between. In germline, CDR1 is SGHKS, CDR2 YYEKEE (reference sequence). The CDR3 runs to 11 residues. Cultured cells yielded isolated CD4+ T cells after 10 days. About this clone: Its antigen is not identified.

The table came from immunoSEQ multiplex PCR; TCRdb's copy has only in-frame clones and leaves some out. The sample holds 30,000 to 40,000 clones, around 76% seen once. The gene calls are TRBV5-5 and TRBJ2-1; D not certain. This TCR was sampled from a human donor who received a COVID-19 vaccine. This specimen was CD4+ T cells from PBMCs cultured without peptide, taken before COVID-19 vaccination. CDR3 DNA sequence: TGTGCCAGCAGCTTAGGCAATGAGCAGTTCTTC. It encodes CASSLGNEQFF.